The 25 T cell receptor beta chains reported below all come from one sample, sequenced in a study of blood T cell repertoires in COVID-19. Sequencing used immunoSEQ multiplex PCR; TCRdb keeps in-frame clones, though not all of them. Of fewer than 350,000 clones listed, more than 70% are singletons. The sample taken for sequencing was peripheral blood. Source of these receptors: a woman aged 45 to 65 who had recovered from COVID-19.

The rearrangement joins TRBV28 to TRBJ2-7; 9 bases are shared with TRBD2. V lost 5 bases and J lost 4; bases outside the gene matches: 15. CDR1 and CDR2 (germline): MDHEN, SYDVKM. The CDR3 extends over 17 amino acids. The CDR3 loop reads CASSPVKPSGVPYEQYF. In DNA form, the CDR3 reads TGTGCCAGCAGTCCAGTAAAACCTAGCGGGGTTCCGTACGAGCAGTACTTC.

The V gene is TRBV28, the J gene TRBJ1-5; D is ambiguous. Deletions cut 2 bases from V and 6 bases from J, with 8 bases between. CDR1 is MDHEN, CDR2 SYDVKM, per germline. This CDR3 has 13 amino acids. CDR3 DNA: TGTGCCAGCAGTTTACTCGAGGGTCAGCCCCAGCATTTT. As protein: CASSLLEGQPQHF.

In its sample, this clone was seen once. The V gene is TRBV27, the J gene TRBJ2-5; 7 bases align to TRBD2. Trimming at V came to 4 bases and at J to 2 bases, leaving 7 bases not matched to a gene. There are 15 residues in the CDR3. Looked up from germline, CDR1 is MNHEY and CDR2 is SMNVEV (reference sequence). CDR3 sequence reads: CASSWTRGSQETQYF. Here the CDR3 DNA reads TGTGCCAGCAGTTGGACTCGCGGGAGTCAAGAGACCCAGTACTTC.

This chain joins TRBV5-1 and TRBJ2-7, with 9 bases identical to TRBD2. The CDR3 totals 18 residues. The ends lost 4 bases at V and 0 bases at J; junction bases unmatched: 14. CDR1 and CDR2 (germline): SGHRS, YFSETQ. This CDR3 is CASSINLRGGPYSYEQYF. DNA for the CDR3: TGCGCCAGCAGCATCAACCTGCGGGGGGGCCCCTACTCCTACGAGCAGTACTTC.

V gene TRBV5-4 combines with J gene TRBJ2-7; no clear D gene. The CDR3 spans 13 residues. The V end was cut by 2 bases, the J end by 1 base, with 7 bases between. Germline CDR1 reads SGHNT; CDR2 reads YYREEE (reference sequence). The CDR3 protein is CASSFTESYEQYF. As DNA, the CDR3 is TGTGCCAGCAGCTTTACGGAGTCCTACGAGCAGTACTTC.

This chain joins TRBV11-2 and TRBJ2-7; D remains ambiguous. Germline CDR1 is SGHAT and CDR2 is FQNNGV. Trimming took off 2 bases at V and 3 bases at J, with 8 bases between the two ends. The CDR3 length is 13 residues. The CDR3 DNA reads as TGTGCCAGCAGCTTAACGCGGTTCTACGAGCAGTACTTC. Translating gives CASSLTRFYEQYF.

The genes are TRBV5-1 and TRBJ2-1, with TRBD2 as a possible D gene (7 bases). V dropped 4 bases and J dropped 7 bases, with 21 bases sitting between them. Germline V lookup: CDR1 SGHRS, CDR2 YFSETQ. This CDR3 spans 16 amino acids. The CDR3 nucleotides read TGCGCCAGCAGCCCGGGGGGCGGTCACAGCGGGAATGAGCAGTTCTTC. Translation: CASSPGGGHSGNEQFF.

V gene TRBV7-2 combines with J gene TRBJ1-5; D is undetermined. CDR1 SGHTA and CDR2 FQGNSA come from the germline V gene. Trimming took off 3 bases at V and 1 base at J, with 7 bases between the two ends. The CDR3 consists of 14 residues. CDR3 in amino acids: CASSFFQSNQPQHF. CDR3 nucleotides: TGTGCCAGCAGCTTTTTCCAGAGCAATCAGCCCCAGCATTTT.

The count of this clone is one. The chain joins TRBV19 to TRBJ2-2; D is perhaps TRBD2 (6 bases). The germline V and J ends were trimmed by 5 bases and 6 bases, with 13 bases remaining between them. CDR3 length: 14 residues. Germline CDR1 and CDR2: LNHDA and SQIVND (reference sequence). CDR3 sequence reads: CASSGGSRAGELFF. CDR3 DNA sequence: TGTGCCAGTAGTGGGGGGTCCCGGGCCGGGGAGCTGTTTTTT.

The chain uses TRBV5-4 and TRBJ2-7, with 7 positions matching TRBD2. The V segment lost 2 bases and the J segment 5 bases; nucleotides outside the gene matches: 7. The germline CDR1 and CDR2 sequences are SGHNT and YYREEE (reference sequence). This CDR3 region has 14 residues. The CDR3 loop reads CASSLGGSIDEQYF. DNA for the CDR3: TGTGCCAGCAGCTTAGGCGGGAGCATCGACGAGCAGTACTTC.

This chain connects TRBV4-3 to TRBJ1-2, with no clear D. The CDR3 covers 15 residues. CDR1 is LGHNA, CDR2 YSLEER, per germline. V lost 0 bases to trimming and J lost 7 bases, with 15 bases between them. For the CDR3, the DNA is TGCGCCAGCAGCCAAGACGTCCTTTATTCGAGTGGCTACACCTTC. It is translated as CASSQDVLYSSGYTF.

The chain carries TRBV6-5 and TRBJ2-5; 8 nucleotides match TRBD1. There are 13 residues in the CDR3. Germline V gives CDR1 MNHEY, CDR2 SVGAGI. V was clipped by 2 bases and J by 4 bases; unmatched bases: 0. CDR3 residues: CASSYTGGETQYF. The CDR3 bases are TGTGCCAGCAGTTACACAGGGGGAGAGACCCAGTACTTC.

J is TRBJ2-4 and V is TRBV19; a possible D gene is TRBD2 (5 bases). Per the germline V gene, CDR1 is LNHDA and CDR2 is SQIVND (reference sequence). This CDR3 is 15 amino acids long. Trimming left V 1 base short and J 3 bases short, with 10 bases between. The CDR3 sequence: CASSIGGSGKNIQYF. In DNA form, the CDR3 reads TGTGCCAGTAGTATAGGAGGGAGTGGCAAAAACATTCAGTACTTC. Based on the CDR3 plus reference TRBV19 and TRBJ2-4, the full variable domain is DGGITQSPKYLFRKEGQNVTLSCEQNLNHDAMYWYRQDPGQGLRLIYYSQIVNDFQKGDIAEGYSVSREKKESFPLTVTSAQKNPTAFYLCASSIGGSGKNIQYFGAGTRLSVL.

The genes are TRBV5-1 and TRBJ1-1; D is possibly TRBD1 (5 bases). The CDR3 contains 14 residues. Trimming pared 4 bases from V and 4 bases from J, leaving 14 bases between. Per the germline V gene, CDR1 is SGHRS and CDR2 is YFSETQ. Written as DNA, the CDR3 is TGCGCCAGCAGCCAGCGGGGGGTTGTCACTGAAGCTTTCTTT. Its translation: CASSQRGVVTEAFF.

This chain uses TRBV7-2 with TRBJ2-1, with 8 bases matching TRBD1. V was clipped by 3 bases and J by 4 bases; unmatched bases: 5. Germline CDR1 and CDR2: SGHTA and FQGNSA. This CDR3 region has 15 residues. CDR3 coding DNA: TGTGCCAGCAGCTTTCAGGGGGCCCAATACAATGAGCAGTTCTTC. The encoded protein is CASSFQGAQYNEQFF.

V and J are TRBV7-2 and TRBJ2-7, with 11 bases lining up with TRBD1. The germline V gene has CDR1 SGHTA and CDR2 FQGNSA. V lost 3 bases, J lost 3 bases, and 4 bases stayed unmatched. CDR3 length equals 15 residues. The CDR3 sequence: CASSFFGTGGYEQYF. CDR3 DNA: TGTGCCAGCAGCTTTTTCGGGACAGGGGGCTACGAGCAGTACTTC.

The V call is TRBV25-1, the J call TRBJ2-7; 7 bases align to TRBD1. The V gene's germline CDR1 is MGHDK and CDR2 SYGVNS. With V trimmed by 3 bases and J by 2 bases, 7 bases remained unmatched. This CDR3 comprises 15 residues. The CDR3 nucleotides read TGTGCCAGCAGTGACCCTGCCGGGACAGCCTACGAGCAGTACTTC. It is translated as CASSDPAGTAYEQYF.

The CDR3 DNA sequence: TGCGCCAGCAGCTCCTTAGAGGGTGACACTGAAGCTTTCTTT. Its translation: CASSSLEGDTEAFF. This chain joins TRBV5-1 and TRBJ1-1, with unresolved D. Looked up from germline, CDR1 is SGHRS and CDR2 is YFSETQ. The CDR3 length is 14 residues. The germline V and J ends were trimmed by 3 bases and 3 bases, with 12 bases remaining between them.

The chain uses TRBV2 and TRBJ2-3; 9 bases agree with TRBD1. The CDR3 totals 16 residues. The V gene's germline CDR1 is SNHLY and CDR2 FYNNEI. The V and J ends lost 4 bases and 4 bases, in that order; junction bases with no gene match: 9. The CDR3 sequence is CASSASGTGWSDTQYF. CDR3 DNA sequence: TGTGCCAGCAGTGCCTCCGGGACAGGGTGGTCAGATACGCAGTATTTT.

The chain couples TRBV19 to TRBJ1-4, with D possibly matching TRBD1 (6 bases). The germline gives CDR1 LNHDA, CDR2 SQIVND (reference sequence). Trimming pared 8 bases from V and 0 bases from J, leaving 10 bases between. The CDR3 sequence is 14 residues long. The CDR3 is CASSRGATNEKLFF. Here the CDR3 DNA reads TGTGCCAGTTCCAGGGGTGCAACTAATGAAAAACTGTTTTTT.

The J gene is TRBJ1-1, the V gene TRBV6-5; 9 bases are shared with TRBD1. Germline CDR1 and CDR2: MNHEY and SVGAGI. The CDR3 is 14 residues long. V gave up 6 bases and J gave up 4 bases; unmatched junction bases: 6. The CDR3 reads CASRTGTGTTEAFF. The CDR3 DNA is TGTGCCAGCAGAACCGGGACAGGGACCACTGAAGCTTTCTTT.

The rearrangement links TRBV5-6 to TRBJ1-1, with 7 bases matching TRBD1. After removal of 4 bases from V and 6 bases from J, the junction contained 9 bases not matched to a gene. Looked up from germline, CDR1 is SGHDT and CDR2 is YYEEEE. The CDR3 has 14 residues. The chain's CDR3 is CASSGMDRLPEAFF. The CDR3 DNA reads TGTGCCAGCAGCGGAATGGACAGGCTTCCTGAAGCTTTCTTT.

The chain's CDR3 is CAWSGQGKNTEAFF. CDR3 DNA sequence: TGTGCCTGGAGTGGACAGGGAAAAAACACTGAAGCTTTCTTT. This chain connects TRBV30 to TRBJ1-1; 7 bases align to TRBD1. The CDR3 length is 14 residues. The V gene end was trimmed by 1 base and the J gene end by 2 bases; junction bases not matched to a gene: 4. CDR1 and CDR2 from the germline V gene are GTSNPN and SVGIG (reference sequence).

As DNA, the CDR3 is TGTGCCAGCAGCACCGACAGGGCCTATGGCTACACCTTC. Residues: CASSTDRAYGYTF. This chain uses TRBV6-5 with TRBJ1-2, with 7 bases fitting TRBD1. Per germline, CDR1 MNHEY and CDR2 SVGAGI. The V gene end was trimmed by 6 bases and the J gene end by 4 bases; junction bases not matched to a gene: 5. This CDR3 region has 13 residues.

The chain has TRBV7-2 and TRBJ2-7; 12 bases agree with TRBD2. The J segment lost 2 bases and the V segment lost 5 bases, leaving 4 bases of the junction unmatched. The CDR3 consists of 15 residues. Per the germline V gene, CDR1 is SGHTA and CDR2 is FQGNSA. CDR3 sequence reads: CASSRLAGGTYEQYF. CDR3 DNA: TGTGCCAGCAGCCGGCTAGCGGGAGGGACCTACGAGCAGTACTTC.